Following are 2 T cell receptor beta chains from one sample sequenced in a study of identifying expanded T cells in peripheral blood. Profiling relied on immunoSEQ multiplex PCR, and the TCRdb table lists in-frame clones only, not all of them. The repertoire holds about 100,000 clones, with about nine tenths as singletons. Sequenced input: blood. Receptors originate from a person between 18 and 69 years old in good health.

The rearrangement joins TRBV19 to TRBJ1-2; maybe TRBD1 (6 bases). CDR3 length: 12 amino acids. V lost 10 bases, J lost 5 bases, and 14 bases lay in between. Germline V gene lookup returns CDR1 LNHDA and CDR2 SQIVND (reference sequence). This CDR3 reads CATGEIPYGYTF. The DNA for the CDR3 is TGTGCCACAGGGGAGATCCCATATGGCTACACCTTC.

This rearrangement joins TRBV5-4 to TRBJ2-3, with D unresolved. The CDR3 is made up of 15 amino acids. V was clipped by 0 bases and J by 1 base, with 9 bases between them. Germline V CDR1 and CDR2: SGHNT, YYREEE (reference sequence). Written as DNA, the CDR3 is TGTGCCAGCAGCTTGGTTTCCGGCGGCACAGATACGCAGTATTTT. Translating it yields CASSLVSGGTDTQYF. The whole variable domain, filled in from reference TRBV5-4 and TRBJ2-3, reads ETGVTQSPTHLIKTRGQQVTLRCSSQSGHNTVSWYQQALGQGPQFIFQYYREEENGRGNFPPRFSGLQFPNYSSELNVNALELDDSALYLCASSLVSGGTDTQYFGPGTRLTVL.